What follows are 2 T cell receptor beta chains derived from one specimen sequenced in a study of T-cell memory formation after mild COVID-19. From the 5' RACE reads, TCRdb called clonotypes with MiXCR, one entry per CDR3 protein. In the table there are 150,000 to 200,000 distinct CDR3 sequences, roughly 31% of which are singletons. Sequences were obtained from PBMCs or a T cell subset sorted from them (not recorded which). All receptors derive from an adult woman who had mild COVID-19 (a few samples of this study predate the infection). Cell type and time point are not known.

This clonotype was seen a few times. The chain combines TRBV5-5 with TRBJ2-3; D is possibly TRBD1 (5 bases). The CDR3 has 13 residues. Per germline, CDR1 SGHKS and CDR2 YYEKEE (reference sequence). The V and J ends lost 2 bases and 3 bases respectively, with 7 bases between them. CDR3 loop: CASSFQGTDTQYF. The CDR3 DNA reads TGTGCCAGCAGCTTTCAGGGAACAGATACGCAGTATTTT. The whole variable domain, filled in from reference TRBV5-5 and TRBJ2-3, reads DAGVTQSPTHLIKTRGQQVTLRCSPISGHKSVSWYQQVLGQGPQFIFQYYEKEERGRGNFPDRFSARQFPNYSSELNVNALLLGDSALYLCASSFQGTDTQYFGPGTRLTVL.

This clonotype has only a few counts. V gene TRBV30 combines with J gene TRBJ1-6; D gene uncertain. Trimming left V 4 bases short and J 0 bases short, with 10 bases between. The germline V gene has CDR1 GTSNPN and CDR2 SVGIG (reference sequence). The CDR3 is 15 residues long. CDR3 DNA sequence: TGTGCCTGGAATCCCGGAAGCTCCTATAATTCACCCCTCCACTTT. This translates into CAWNPGSSYNSPLHF.